This T cell receptor (beta chain) was found in a study of T cells after yellow fever vaccination. Study summary: Some fractions had low cell numbers, and these were prepared with SMART-Seq v4 Ultra Low Input.

For TCR, cDNA came from 5'RACE template switching, which added a universal primer site and UMIs. TCRdb redid the calling of the 5' RACE reads with MiXCR, one entry per CDR3 protein. The profile shows about 350,000 distinct CDR3 sequences, roughly 3.9% of them singletons. The CDR3 runs 13 residues. Germline CDR1 and CDR2: MNHEY and SVGAGI. Deletions cut 6 bases from V and 5 bases from J, with 8 bases between. The J gene is TRBJ1-6, the V gene TRBV6-5; D ambiguous. This specimen was PBMCs, taken 5 days after the yellow fever booster vaccination. This TCR was sampled from a young man who received the YFV17D yellow fever vaccine. Written as DNA, the CDR3 is TGTGCCAGCAGGGGGTTCCATAATTCACCCCTCCACTTT. Translation: CASRGFHNSPLHF.